What follows is one T cell receptor (beta chain) and its context. Its antigen is still unknown. This entry is derived from a study of cytomegalovirus exposure and HLA in healthy donors. Study-wide results and caveats: Later on, an analysis tied some 17,000 TCR beta sequences to HLA alleles at 0.05 false discovery rate. Versus the approximately 700-donor mean, an Asian-associated ancestry cluster reportedly showed fewer N-insertions in a later analysis.

The germline CDR1 and CDR2 sequences are ENHRY and SYGVKD. V was trimmed by 4 bases and J by 1 base, leaving 7 bases between them. The CDR3 consists of 14 residues. The PCR employed 60 Vbeta primers together with 13 Jbeta primers. Profiling relied on immunoSEQ multiplex PCR, and the TCRdb table lists in-frame clones only, not all of them. The repertoire holds roughly 150,000 clones, with about 80% as singletons. V gene TRBV10-3 combines with J gene TRBJ2-2, with TRBD2 as a possible D gene (6 bases). The origin of this receptor is a man between 35 and 55 years old in good health and CMV-seropositive. Sequencing input: PBMCs. The CDR3 loop is CAISGDLNTGELFF. CDR3 nucleotide sequence: TGTGCCATCAGTGGGGACTTGAACACCGGGGAGCTGTTTTTT.